This T cell receptor (beta chain) was obtained from a study of cytomegalovirus exposure and HLA in healthy donors (dated by TCRdb to 2016 to 2017). Broadly, across the study: According to an earlier analysis of a few hundred of the donors, roughly 180 million T cells yielded 95 million to 140 million unique TCR beta sequences and around 300 Gb of sequence data. Around 320 gigabases of sequencing data and tens of millions of unique TCR sequences were included in an early release covering about 600 HLA-typed donors. Of the 350 to 450 genotyped donors, 75% to 85% were placed in the genetic ancestry cluster associated with self-reported Caucasian donors. The study aimed to test whether cataloging public T cell receptors could reveal signatures of past pathogen exposure. The study profiled the T cell repertoires of under 850 subjects by immunosequencing and related them to cytomegalovirus serostatus. Along with the roughly 670-subject first cohort, a separate validation cohort of approximately 110 different subjects was used. To predict cytomegalovirus infection status, the study brought together high-throughput TCR immunosequencing, statistical association of individual TCRs with disease status, and machine learning. To study patterns of TCR occurrence, a later analysis re-analyzed previously published TCR beta repertoires from 600 to 750 donors and added high-resolution HLA genotyping. Rather than drawing on any new phenotypic data, the later analysis identified candidate immune exposures from TCR beta sequences and the way those sequences occurred across donors. To decide whether each TCR beta V gene segment behaved as functional or pseudogenic, an earlier analysis of some 600 of the donors relied on high-throughput TCR beta sequencing. Donor age, sex, ethnicity and CMV serostatus were collected together with the repertoire data. In a later genetic analysis, genome-wide SNP genotypes for about 65% of the roughly 700 donors were used, and that subset was treated as a discovery cohort. Every repertoire in the discovery cohort had been generated on one and the same sequencing platform. Class I and class II HLA loci were covered by the typing at four-digit resolution. The number of donors typed differed by locus, with roughly 629-640 for A, B, C, DRB1 and DQB1, 522 for DQA1, 606 for DPA1, and 472 for DPB1. Four to six DR-DQ haplotypes were handled as single units for association and clustering, since linkage in the cohort was strong. Across some 400 genotyped donors of the cohort, an average of 235,054 unique TCR beta nucleotide sequences per donor were sequenced, and approximately 17% of those sequences were non-productive. Study-wide conclusions, independent of this receptor: A later analysis found that TCR association rates varied across HLA loci, with DRB1 alleles showing the most associated TCRs and HLA-C alleles the fewest. A cluster of highly shared sequence variants was judged likely to be a technical artifact of the sequencing pipeline. A further reported finding was that TCR beta sequences accurately predicted the HLA-A and HLA-B alleles for most subjects in the first cohort. An association between a missense DCLRE1C variant and V-gene and J-gene trimming of TCR beta chains was found in a later genetic analysis and replicated in an independent cohort. In an earlier analysis of some 500 of the donors, most TCR beta V segments were observed in productive rearrangements about 90% or about 30% of the time, broadly matching IMGT annotations. In a later analysis, most CMV-associated TCR beta chains were found to appear HLA-restricted, with HLA associations seemingly driven largely by CMV exposure. Because the 87-base-pair reads could not distinguish some IMGT-functional V segments, including TRBV6-2 and TRBV6-3, those segments were excluded. Because some donors lacked HLA typing at each locus, the association tests relied only on the typed subset. Sequencing depth was assumed to be roughly uniform across donors in the presence/absence analyses, though that assumption may not hold. Specific HLA alleles were associated with roughly 17,000 TCR beta sequences at a false discovery rate of 0.05 in a later analysis. The study gave a list of 150 to 200 TCR beta chains associated with cytomegalovirus. In a later analysis, HLA-associated TCR beta chains showed more clonal expansion and lower generation probabilities than non-associated chains that were equally common. In vitro tests confirmed that a few of the cytomegalovirus-associated TCR beta chains recognize cytomegalovirus antigens. Across donors, most TCR sequences were observed very rarely, whereas some public TCRs were present in many individuals. In this cohort, only TCR beta chains were sequenced, and detectable features were limited by the absence of alpha or paired-chain data. The classifier was reported to diagnose cytomegalovirus status with high specificity and sensitivity in both the original and validation cohorts. CMV serostatus was the only immune exposure information available for the cohort. The earlier analysis of about 600 of the donors excluded around 17 rarely observed V segments, including chromosome 9 orphons, because counts were too low. Linkage disequilibrium might explain the correlated functional status among segregating V segments, but an unknown experimental factor could not be excluded. Strong co-occurrence of HLA alleles, especially DR and DQ, made assigning TCR associations to individual alleles difficult. The authors suggested that the approach could potentially be generalized to other disease states and immunological phenotypes. In a later analysis, several top co-occurrence clusters were reported to appear linked to parvovirus B19, influenza, CMV and Epstein-Barr virus. Compared with the roughly 670-donor mean, donors in an Asian-associated ancestry cluster had fewer N-insertions in productive TCRs, according to a later genetic analysis.

The cohort comprised some 700 healthy bone marrow donors. At the time of sampling, every cohort member was nominally healthy, though immune exposures that went unrecorded were likely present. The donor was CMV seronegative and belonged to the group of 350 or so seronegative cohort members. A peripheral blood sample was provided by each donor, and peripheral blood mononuclear cells were used for TCR beta sequencing. The Qiagen DNeasy Blood Extraction Kit was used to extract genomic DNA from the blood cell samples. Germline trimming: 4 bases from V, 3 bases from J; junction bases outside gene matches: 6. CDR1 and CDR2 (GTSNPN, SVGIG) derive from the germline V gene (reference sequence). Counted from cysteine to phenylalanine, this CDR3 has 14 amino acids. This entry keeps only the CDR3 DNA: 42 bases, framed from base 1. Receptor libraries were prepared by the immunoSEQ multiplex PCR assay. For the multiplex PCR, a mixture combining 60 forward primers for TCR Vbeta segments and 13 reverse primers for TCR Jbeta segments was used. The CDR3 region of rearranged TCR beta genes was amplified from genomic DNA with a multiplex PCR assay. The Illumina HiSeq System was used to sequence the amplified TCR beta libraries as 87-base-pair reads. In the original analysis: A later analysis tallied 80 million to 95 million unique TCR beta chains across the approximately 670 repertoires, and around 10 million of those chains were shared by two or more donors. A nearest-neighbor algorithm error-corrected the raw reads and collapsed the reads into unique sequences, merging closely related sequences to remove PCR and sequencing errors. Alignment of CDR3 sequences to IMGT reference sequences was used to assign V, D and J gene segments. Each retained sequence needed at least a six-nucleotide match to both a V gene segment and a J gene segment. A rearrangement was called productive if the CDR3 had no stop codons and remained in frame with V and J, and every other rearrangement was called non-productive. CDR3 was defined according to IMGT convention as the region running from the second conserved V-encoded cysteine to the conserved J-encoded phenylalanine. Sequences without an unambiguous match to a single V gene segment were excluded from the earlier analysis of almost 600 of the donors. An earlier analysis of 450 to 650 of the donors called V segments functional above 56.7% productive rearrangements and segregating when the between-donor standard deviation exceeded 5%. A statistical classification framework was built to diagnose cytomegalovirus status from the catalog of TCR beta chain sequences. In a later analysis, V and J genes were assigned by comparing TCR nucleotide sequences against IMGT/GENE-DB human TR gene sequences. Using the TCRdist pipeline, a later analysis assigned CDR3 sequences along with most-parsimonious VDJ recombination scenarios. In a later analysis, every TCR beta chain was defined by the combination of its CDR3 amino acid sequence and its V-gene family, and reads without a unique V-gene family were dropped. A later analysis removed nearly 600 highly shared, low-generation-probability nucleotide sequences to deal with suspected cross-contamination and a sequencing artifact. In a later analysis, a clonal expansion index for each public chain was calculated from normalized within-repertoire ranks of inferred template counts. Generation probabilities in a later analysis came from a VDJ recombination model fitted to out-of-frame rearrangements, and those results were checked against IGoR. In a later analysis, hypergeometric tests were used to score TCR-TCR, TCR-HLA and TCR-CMV co-occurrence, with a repertoire-size bias correction applied to TCR pairs. In a later analysis, false discovery rates were estimated by permuting HLA or CMV assignments 20 times. In a later analysis, co-occurring TCRs were grouped with DBSCAN, and TCRdist sequence similarity was added when clustering was performed within HLA-allele-positive subsets. For co-occurrence clustering, repertoires with fewer than 30,000 or more than 120,000 public chains were excluded, along with five repertoires with anomalous nucleotide sharing. The immuneACCESS repertoire file appears here via TCRdb, limited to in-frame rearrangements. These files lack a portion of the clones; in checked studies, under half of the deficit traces to unresolved V genes, and the cause of the others is not known. V, J and clone size reflect that table, while D and trimming were determined from the DNA. Recorded for this sample are tens of thousands of clones; roughly 75% of them occurred a single time. The top ten clonotypes cover roughly 2% of the sample.

The count of this clone is one. It lacks a known antigen. No clone much larger than this one lies a single base away; base qualities are absent. This clonotype was obtained from a middle-aged man in good health and CMV-seronegative. Specimen: PBMCs. The chain joins TRBV30 to TRBJ2-7, with 10 central nucleotides matching TRBD2. Here is the DNA: TGTGCCTGGAACTCGCTAGCGGGAGTCTACGAGCAGTACTTC. It encodes CAWNSLAGVYEQYF. Extended through the reference TRBV30 and TRBJ2-7 proteins, this CDR3 yields the full variable domain: SQTIHQWPATLVQPVGSPLSLECTVEGTSNPNLYWYRQAAGRGLQLLFYSVGIGQISSEVPQNLSASRPQDRQFILSSKKLLLSDSGFYLCAWNSLAGVYEQYFGPGTRLTVT.